This TCR beta chain was profiled in a study of blood T cell repertoires in COVID-19. Study as a whole: Samples taken during acute and convalescent COVID-19 were collected in the United States, Italy and Spain.

The sample holds many counts of this clone. Trimming removed 4 bases from V and 6 bases from J, with 13 bases in between. CDR1 SGHNT and CDR2 YYREEE come from the germline V gene (reference sequence). This CDR3 is built from 14 residues. Measured with immunoSEQ multiplex PCR; TCRdb has only the in-frame clones, and not every one. The table has hundreds of thousands of clones, approximately 90% seen once. The chain is built from TRBV5-4 and TRBJ2-2, with D uncertain. Material for sequencing was peripheral blood. This sequence originates from a man aged 55 to 69 who had recovered from COVID-19. The CDR3 DNA reads as TGTGCCAGCAGCCAGGCCGATCGGCCCGGGGAGCTGTTTTTT. It codes for CASSQADRPGELFF.